The entry below gives a single TCR beta chain sequence along with its context. What it binds is unknown. The record originates from a study of T cells in tuberculosis. Study at large: The T cells targeted glucose monomycolate, a mycobacterial lipid, via CD1B. Blood was taken before or within 7 days of anti-tuberculosis therapy.

Here immunoSEQ multiplex PCR was the method, and the copy in TCRdb shows in-frame clones only, minus some. There are tens of thousands of clones in the sample; 87% occur only once, and approximately 5.1% lies in the top ten. Time point noted: new active TB diagnosis, blood taken before or within 7 days of starting treatment. Active tuberculosis patients were new diagnoses, HIV-seronegative, South African, and aged 18 years or older. Study results and caveats: Classification accuracy was about 85% (AUROC approximately 0.89) with the GMM-specific repertoire.

Germline V CDR1 and CDR2: SNHLY, FYNNEI. The V end lost 4 bases, the J end lost 7 bases, and 14 bases lay between the germline ends. The CDR3 is made up of 14 amino acids. This TCR was recovered from an adult with tuberculosis. The starting material was PBMCs, obtained at tuberculosis diagnosis. The chain combines TRBV2 with TRBJ2-1; D is perhaps TRBD1 (5 bases). CDR3 bases: TGTGCCAGCAGTGTTATCGACAGAAAAAATGAGCAGTTCTTC. Its translation: CASSVIDRKNEQFF.